The TCR beta chain described here comes from a study of blood T cell repertoires in COVID-19. Clones were read by immunoSEQ multiplex PCR, and TCRdb kept only the in-frame ones, dropping some. The sample comprises about 170,000 clones, approximately 85% of which are singletons, and about 1.2% rests with the top ten. CDR1 and CDR2 from the germline V gene are SEHNR and FQNEAQ (reference sequence). V shed 3 bases, J shed 8 bases, and the junction held 6 bases outside the gene matches. The CDR3 loop spans 13 amino acids. This TCR was recovered from a man aged 60 to 69 who had recovered from COVID-19. The rearrangement uses TRBV7-9 and TRBJ1-2; TRBD1 aligns across 7 bases. Sequencing was done on a sample of peripheral blood. The chain's CDR3 is CASSFDREEGYTF. Here the CDR3 DNA reads TGTGCCAGCAGCTTCGACAGGGAAGAGGGCTACACCTTC.